Shown below are 19 T cell receptor beta chains from a single sample sequenced in a study of identical twins. TCRdb passed the 5' RACE reads through MiXCR, listing each CDR3 protein once. The table shows some 500,000 distinct CDR3 sequences, with approximately 15% occurring only once. Separately, the same data were catalogued under a study of yellow fever vaccine responses in identical twins.

The sequenced material came from CD4+ T cells sorted from blood. These TCRs come from a young woman in good health.

The chain has TRBV3-1 and TRBJ1-5; D might be TRBD1 (5 bases). The CDR3 consists of 15 residues. V lost 0 bases, J lost 3 bases, and 9 bases lay in between. CDR1 and CDR2 (germline): LGHDT, YNNKEL (reference sequence). CDR3 region: CASSQDLGVNQPQHF. The CDR3 DNA follows: TGTGCCAGCAGCCAAGATTTAGGGGTCAATCAGCCCCAGCATTTT.

This clonotype was recorded once. This chain connects TRBV13 to TRBJ2-5, with unresolved D. The germline V gene encodes CDR1 PRHDT and CDR2 FYEKMQ (reference sequence). Trimming stripped 3 bases from V and 1 base from J, with 6 bases between. The CDR3 totals 13 residues. The CDR3 loop reads CASSFGVQETQYF. The CDR3 nucleotides are TGTGCCAGCAGCTTTGGGGTCCAAGAGACCCAGTACTTC.

This clonotype has a handful of counts. The V and J genes are TRBV7-2 and TRBJ2-7; D gene uncertain. Trimming left V 2 bases short and J 0 bases short, with 11 bases between. CDR1 is SGHTA and CDR2 is FQGNSA in the germline V gene. CDR3 length equals 15 residues. The CDR3 region is CASSLFGRTSYEQYF. CDR3 in DNA: TGTGCCAGCAGCTTATTTGGACGGACCTCCTACGAGCAGTACTTC.

J is TRBJ2-3 and V is TRBV5-1; 14 positions agree with TRBD2. This CDR3 comprises 16 residues. Unmatched junction bases numbered 5, after V lost 3 bases and J lost 5 bases. Germline V lookup: CDR1 SGHRS, CDR2 YFSETQ. CDR3 protein: CASSSGLAGVEDTQYF. DNA of the CDR3: TGCGCCAGCAGCTCGGGACTAGCGGGGGTTGAAGATACGCAGTATTTT.

This clonotype was seen only a few times. The genes are TRBV11-2 and TRBJ2-2, with D unresolved. V was pared by 4 bases and J by 0 bases, with 6 bases between. CDR1 SGHAT and CDR2 FQNNGV come from the germline V gene. This CDR3 has 14 residues. CDR3: CASSYIANTGELFF. The CDR3 bases are TGTGCCAGCAGCTACATCGCGAACACCGGGGAGCTGTTTTTT.

In its sample, this clonotype was seen a few times. The chain employs TRBV4-3 and TRBJ2-1, with D uncertain. The ends were cut back, 0 bases at V and 1 base at J, with 16 bases in the middle. Looked up from germline, CDR1 is LGHNA and CDR2 is YSLEER. The CDR3 is 18 amino acids. CDR3 in DNA: TGCGCCAGCAGCCAAGAAGTGGGCCCCCCAAAGTCCTACAATGAGCAGTTCTTC. This encodes CASSQEVGPPKSYNEQFF.

This clonotype was detected only a few times. V is TRBV29-1 and J is TRBJ2-7, with D possibly called TRBD1 or TRBD2 (5 bases each). V shed 4 bases and J shed 2 bases, with 15 bases lying between them. The CDR3 spans 14 residues. Germline loops: CDR1 SQVTM, CDR2 ANQGSEA. CDR3 in DNA: TGCAGCGTTGGAGGCAGGGAGTGGGCCTACGAGCAGTACTTC. This sequence encodes CSVGGREWAYEQYF.

The V call is TRBV3-1, the J call TRBJ2-7; tentatively, D is TRBD2 (5 bases). Trimming took 0 bases from V and 5 from J, leaving 11 bases between them. The CDR3 is made up of 14 amino acids. From germline, CDR1 is LGHDT and CDR2 YNNKEL (reference sequence). The CDR3 protein is CASSQETGSHEQYF. As DNA, the CDR3 is TGTGCCAGCAGCCAAGAAACGGGGTCCCACGAGCAGTACTTC.

This clonotype has only a few counts. This chain links TRBV7-2 with TRBJ2-1; 11 bases match TRBD2. Germline V gene lookup returns CDR1 SGHTA and CDR2 FQGNSA. With 3 bases clipped from V and 0 bases from J, the junction kept 7 bases outside the gene matches. This CDR3 region has 18 residues. For the CDR3, the DNA is TGTGCCAGCAGCTTCGCTTTGCTAGCGGGAGGCTCCTACAATGAGCAGTTCTTC. Translated: CASSFALLAGGSYNEQFF. The variable domain in full, with the rest retrieved from reference TRBV7-2 and TRBJ2-1, is GAGVSQSPSNKVTEKGKDVELRCDPISGHTALYWYRQSLGQGLEFLIYFQGNSAPDKSGLPSDRFSAERTGGSVSTLTIQRTQQEDSAVYLCASSFALLAGGSYNEQFFGPGTRLTVL.

This clonotype appeared many times. Here the CDR3 DNA reads TGTGCCAGCAGCGTAAATCTTGGTACAGGGGGGAATGAGCAGTTCTTC. Translated, it gives CASSVNLGTGGNEQFF. The V call is TRBV9, the J call TRBJ2-1; TRBD1 aligns across 8 bases. Germline V gene lookup returns CDR1 SGDLS and CDR2 YYNGEE. J lost 7 bases, V lost 1 base, and 10 bases had no gene match. The CDR3 has 16 residues.

The rearrangement links TRBV20-1 to TRBJ2-1, with 12 bases aligning to TRBD2. Trimming at V came to 6 bases and at J to 3 bases, leaving 6 bases not matched to a gene. The germline CDR1 and CDR2 sequences are DFQATT and SNEGSKA (reference sequence). This CDR3 has 15 amino acids. The CDR3 region is CSATSGGPLYNEQFF. The CDR3 DNA reads TGCAGTGCAACTAGCGGGGGGCCTCTCTACAATGAGCAGTTCTTC.

The chain is built from TRBV7-2 and TRBJ1-4, with D perhaps TRBD1 (5 bases). V shed 6 bases and J shed 8 bases, with 16 bases lying between them. CDR3 length equals 14 residues. Germline assignment: CDR1 SGHTA and CDR2 FQGNSA. CDR3 loop: CASSIGEVGEKLFF. The CDR3 DNA reads as TGTGCCAGCAGTATAGGGGAGGTCGGGGAAAAACTGTTTTTT.

This sequence joins TRBV5-8 and TRBJ2-3; 9 nucleotides line up with TRBD2. Germline loops: CDR1 SGHTS, CDR2 YDEGEE. The CDR3 covers 16 residues. Losses at the gene ends were 5 bases for V and 7 bases for J; bases not matched to a gene: 14. The CDR3 sequence is CASSFKSLAGVNTQYF. CDR3 in DNA: TGTGCCAGCAGTTTTAAATCTTTAGCGGGAGTAAATACGCAGTATTTT.

This clonotype turned up a few times. The chain links TRBV11-2 to TRBJ2-1; 8 bases are a match to TRBD2. This CDR3 contains 17 residues. Germline assignment: CDR1 SGHAT and CDR2 FQNNGV. Trimming at V came to 0 bases and at J to 7 bases, leaving 11 bases not matched to a gene. The CDR3 loop reads CASSLEVFAGGRNEQFF. DNA of the CDR3: TGTGCCAGCAGCTTAGAGGTTTTCGCGGGAGGTAGGAATGAGCAGTTCTTC.

The V call is TRBV3-1, the J call TRBJ2-7; TRBD2 matches 13 bases. CDR3 length: 18 amino acids. V lost 4 bases, J lost 4 bases, and 13 bases stayed unmatched. Germline V gives CDR1 LGHDT, CDR2 YNNKEL (reference sequence). CDR3 sequence: CASSRLFIPGLAGYEQYF. CDR3 sequence (DNA): TGTGCCAGCAGCCGCCTCTTCATTCCGGGACTAGCGGGGTACGAGCAGTACTTC.

The J gene is TRBJ2-7, the V gene TRBV9, with D maybe TRBD1 (5 bases). The V end lost 0 bases, the J end lost 2 bases, and 12 bases lay between the germline ends. The CDR3 is 15 amino acids. Germline V CDR1 and CDR2: SGDLS, YYNGEE. CDR3: CASSVDPGFTYEQYF. The CDR3 DNA follows: TGTGCCAGCAGCGTAGATCCAGGGTTTACCTACGAGCAGTACTTC.

The chain couples TRBV3-1 to TRBJ2-7, with D possibly matching TRBD2 (6 bases). The germline V gene has CDR1 LGHDT and CDR2 YNNKEL (reference sequence). This CDR3 contains 15 residues. V dropped 0 bases and J dropped 3 bases, with 12 bases sitting between them. Here the CDR3 DNA reads TGTGCCAGCAGCCAAGATGCTTCGGGAGTCTACGAGCAGTACTTC. Amino acids: CASSQDASGVYEQYF.

The DNA for the CDR3 is TGTGCCACCAGAGCAGGACTAGCGGGGACAGATACGCAGTATTTT. Translation gives CATRAGLAGTDTQYF. The chain carries TRBV15 and TRBJ2-3, with 12 bases matching TRBD2. This CDR3 has 15 residues. The V gene end was trimmed by 6 bases and the J gene end by 3 bases; junction bases not matched to a gene: 4. The germline V gene encodes CDR1 LNHNV and CDR2 YYDKDF (reference sequence).

This clonotype showed up just a few times. The chain employs TRBV2 and TRBJ2-2; TRBD2 aligns across 9 bases. This CDR3 region has 14 residues. In germline, CDR1 is SNHLY, CDR2 FYNNEI. J was trimmed by 4 bases and V by 7 bases; bases with no gene match: 4. CDR3 in DNA: TGTGCCAGCAAGTGGCGGGAGGGCACCGGGGAGCTGTTTTTT. Protein: CASKWREGTGELFF.